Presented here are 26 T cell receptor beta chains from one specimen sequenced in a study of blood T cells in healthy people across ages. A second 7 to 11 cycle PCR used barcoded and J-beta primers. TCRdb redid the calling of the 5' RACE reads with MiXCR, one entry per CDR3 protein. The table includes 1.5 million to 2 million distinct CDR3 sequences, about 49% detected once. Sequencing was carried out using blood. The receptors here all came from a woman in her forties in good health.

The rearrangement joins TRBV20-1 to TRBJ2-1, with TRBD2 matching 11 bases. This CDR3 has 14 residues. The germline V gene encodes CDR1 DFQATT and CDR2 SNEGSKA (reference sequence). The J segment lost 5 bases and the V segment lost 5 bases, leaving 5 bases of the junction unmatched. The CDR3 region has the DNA TGCAGTGCTGGGGGGACTAGCGGAAACAATGAGCAGTTCTTC. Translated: CSAGGTSGNNEQFF.

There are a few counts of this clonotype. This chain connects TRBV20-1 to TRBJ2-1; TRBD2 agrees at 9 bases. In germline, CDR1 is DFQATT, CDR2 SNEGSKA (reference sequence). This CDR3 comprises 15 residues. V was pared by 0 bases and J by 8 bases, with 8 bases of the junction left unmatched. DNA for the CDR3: TGCAGTGCTAGAGAGCCTAGCGGGGTGTCGTATGAGCAGTTCTTC. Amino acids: CSAREPSGVSYEQFF.

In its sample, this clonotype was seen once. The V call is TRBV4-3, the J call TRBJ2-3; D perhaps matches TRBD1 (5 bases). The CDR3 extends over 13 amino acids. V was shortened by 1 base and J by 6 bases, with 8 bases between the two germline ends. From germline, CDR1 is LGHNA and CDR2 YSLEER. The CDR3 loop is CASSQVSGDTQYF. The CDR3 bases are TGCGCCAGCAGCCAAGTCTCAGGGGATACGCAGTATTTT.

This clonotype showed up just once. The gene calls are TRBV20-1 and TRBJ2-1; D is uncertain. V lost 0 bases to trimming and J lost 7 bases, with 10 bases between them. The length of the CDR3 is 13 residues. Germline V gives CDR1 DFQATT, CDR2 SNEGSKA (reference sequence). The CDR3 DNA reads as TGCAGTGCTAGAGATTCCAGCAGGAATGAGCAGTTCTTC. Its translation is CSARDSSRNEQFF.

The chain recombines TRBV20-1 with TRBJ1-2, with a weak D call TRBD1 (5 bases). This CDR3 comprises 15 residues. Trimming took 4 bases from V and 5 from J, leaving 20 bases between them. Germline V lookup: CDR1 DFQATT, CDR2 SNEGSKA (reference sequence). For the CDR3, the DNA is TGCAGTGCTAAAAATTCTGGGGCCGTCAATTATGGCTACACCTTC. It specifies CSAKNSGAVNYGYTF.

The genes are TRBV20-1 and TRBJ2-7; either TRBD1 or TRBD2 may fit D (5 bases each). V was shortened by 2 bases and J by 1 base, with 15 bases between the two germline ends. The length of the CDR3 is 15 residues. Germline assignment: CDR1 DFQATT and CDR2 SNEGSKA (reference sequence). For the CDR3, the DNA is TGCAGTGCTAGAAGCCGGGACGAGGGGTCCTACGAGCAGTACTTC. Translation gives CSARSRDEGSYEQYF.

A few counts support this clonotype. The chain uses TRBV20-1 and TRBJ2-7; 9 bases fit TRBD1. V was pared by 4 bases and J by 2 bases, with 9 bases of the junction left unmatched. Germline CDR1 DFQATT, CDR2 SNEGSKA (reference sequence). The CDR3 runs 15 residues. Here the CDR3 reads CSANPGQGSPYEQYF. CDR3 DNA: TGCAGTGCTAACCCTGGACAGGGGAGTCCCTACGAGCAGTACTTC.

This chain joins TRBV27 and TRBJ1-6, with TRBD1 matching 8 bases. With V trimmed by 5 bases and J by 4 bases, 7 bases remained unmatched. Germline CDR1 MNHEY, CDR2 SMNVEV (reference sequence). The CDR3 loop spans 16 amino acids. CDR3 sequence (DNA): TGTGCCAGCAGTCCCACGGACAGGGTATATAATTCACCCCTCCACTTT. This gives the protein CASSPTDRVYNSPLHF.

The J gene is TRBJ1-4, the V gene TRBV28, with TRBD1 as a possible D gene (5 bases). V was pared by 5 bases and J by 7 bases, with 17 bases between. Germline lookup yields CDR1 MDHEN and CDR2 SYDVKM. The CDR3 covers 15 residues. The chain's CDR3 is CASSPVGREAEKLFF. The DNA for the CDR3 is TGTGCCAGCAGTCCGGTGGGCAGGGAGGCTGAAAAACTGTTTTTT.

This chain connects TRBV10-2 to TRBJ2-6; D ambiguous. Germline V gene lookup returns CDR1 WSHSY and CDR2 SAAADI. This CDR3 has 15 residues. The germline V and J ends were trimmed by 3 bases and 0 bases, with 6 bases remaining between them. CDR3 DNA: TGCGCCAGCAGTGAACACGCCTCTGGGGCCAACGTCCTGACTTTC. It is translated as CASSEHASGANVLTF.

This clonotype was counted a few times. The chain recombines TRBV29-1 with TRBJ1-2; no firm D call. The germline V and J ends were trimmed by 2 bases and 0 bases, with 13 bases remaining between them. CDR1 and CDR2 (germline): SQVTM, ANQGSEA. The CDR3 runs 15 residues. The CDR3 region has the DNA TGCAGCGTTGAACGCCGCGCGTCAGCTAACTATGGCTACACCTTC. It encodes CSVERRASANYGYTF.

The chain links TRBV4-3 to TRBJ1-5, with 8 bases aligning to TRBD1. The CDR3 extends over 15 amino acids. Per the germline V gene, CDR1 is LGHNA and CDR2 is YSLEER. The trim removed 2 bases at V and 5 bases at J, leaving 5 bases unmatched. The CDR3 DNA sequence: TGCGCCAGCAGCCAACGGACAGGGACGGATCAGCCCCAGCATTTT. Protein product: CASSQRTGTDQPQHF.

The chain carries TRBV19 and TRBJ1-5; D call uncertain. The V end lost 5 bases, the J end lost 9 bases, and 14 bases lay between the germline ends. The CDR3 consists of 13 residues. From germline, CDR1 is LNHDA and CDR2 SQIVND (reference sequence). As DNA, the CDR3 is TGTGCCAGTAGTGGTCTAACGGCTGGGCCCCAGCATTTT. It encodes CASSGLTAGPQHF.

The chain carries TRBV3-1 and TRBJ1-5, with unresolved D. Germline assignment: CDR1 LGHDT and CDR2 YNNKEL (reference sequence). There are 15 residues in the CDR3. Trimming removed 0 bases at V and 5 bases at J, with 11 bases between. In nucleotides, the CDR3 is TGTGCCAGCAGCCAAGATTCGTCGGTATATCAGCCCCAGCATTTT. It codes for CASSQDSSVYQPQHF.

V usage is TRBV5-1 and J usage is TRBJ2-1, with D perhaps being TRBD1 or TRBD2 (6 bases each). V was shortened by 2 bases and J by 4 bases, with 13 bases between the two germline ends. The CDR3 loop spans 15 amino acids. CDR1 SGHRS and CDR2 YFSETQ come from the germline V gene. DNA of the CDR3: TGCGCCAGCAGCTTAGGGGGGATGGGGTACAATGAGCAGTTCTTC. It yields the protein CASSLGGMGYNEQFF.

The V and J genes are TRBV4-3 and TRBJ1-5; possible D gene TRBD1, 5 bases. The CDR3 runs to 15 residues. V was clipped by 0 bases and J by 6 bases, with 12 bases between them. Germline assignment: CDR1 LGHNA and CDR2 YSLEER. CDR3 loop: CASSQDGGGTQPQHF. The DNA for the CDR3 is TGCGCCAGCAGCCAAGATGGCGGGGGGACTCAGCCCCAGCATTTT.

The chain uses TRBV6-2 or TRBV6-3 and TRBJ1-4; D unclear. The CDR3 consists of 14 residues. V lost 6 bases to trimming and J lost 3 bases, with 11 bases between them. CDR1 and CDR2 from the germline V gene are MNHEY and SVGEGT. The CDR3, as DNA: TGTGCCAGCAGCTACGCCGGACCTAATGAAAAACTGTTTTTT. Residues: CASSYAGPNEKLFF.

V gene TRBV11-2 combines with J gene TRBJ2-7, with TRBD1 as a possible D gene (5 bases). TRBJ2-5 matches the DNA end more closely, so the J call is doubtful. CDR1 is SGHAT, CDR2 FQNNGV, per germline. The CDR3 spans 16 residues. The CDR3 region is CASSLASAGFRETQYF. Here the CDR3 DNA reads TGTGCCAGCAGCTTAGCCTCCGCAGGGTTCAGGGAGACCCAGTACTTC.

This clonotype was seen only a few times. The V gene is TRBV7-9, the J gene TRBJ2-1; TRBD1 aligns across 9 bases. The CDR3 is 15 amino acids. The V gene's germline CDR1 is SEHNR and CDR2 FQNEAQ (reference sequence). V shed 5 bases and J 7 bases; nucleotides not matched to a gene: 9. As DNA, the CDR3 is TGTGCCAGCAGCCTACCGGACAGGGGAAGGAATGAGCAGTTCTTC. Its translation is CASSLPDRGRNEQFF.

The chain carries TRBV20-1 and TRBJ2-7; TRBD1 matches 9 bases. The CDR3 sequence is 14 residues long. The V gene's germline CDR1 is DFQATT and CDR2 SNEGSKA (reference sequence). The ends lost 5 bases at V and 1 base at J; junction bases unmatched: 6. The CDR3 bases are TGCAGTGCTGGTGGGACAGGGAAATCCTACGAGCAGTACTTC. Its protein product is CSAGGTGKSYEQYF.

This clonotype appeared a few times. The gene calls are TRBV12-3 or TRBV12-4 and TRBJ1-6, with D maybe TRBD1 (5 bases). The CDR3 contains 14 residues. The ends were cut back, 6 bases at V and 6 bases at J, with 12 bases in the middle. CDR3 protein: CASSHGHPNSPLHF. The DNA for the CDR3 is TGTGCCAGCAGCCACGGACACCCTAATTCACCCCTCCACTTT.

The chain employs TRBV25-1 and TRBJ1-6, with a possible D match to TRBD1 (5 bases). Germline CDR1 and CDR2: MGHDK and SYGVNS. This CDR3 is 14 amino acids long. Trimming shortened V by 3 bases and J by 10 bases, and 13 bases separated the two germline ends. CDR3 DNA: TGTGCCAGCAGTGAGGGGCTGGGGAACTCACCCCTCCACTTT. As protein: CASSEGLGNSPLHF.

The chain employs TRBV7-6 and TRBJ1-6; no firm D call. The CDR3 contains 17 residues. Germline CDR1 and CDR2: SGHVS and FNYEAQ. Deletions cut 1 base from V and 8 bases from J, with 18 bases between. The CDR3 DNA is TGTGCCAGCAGCTTAGTCGACGTTCTTAGATTGGATTCACCCCTCCACTTT. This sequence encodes CASSLVDVLRLDSPLHF.

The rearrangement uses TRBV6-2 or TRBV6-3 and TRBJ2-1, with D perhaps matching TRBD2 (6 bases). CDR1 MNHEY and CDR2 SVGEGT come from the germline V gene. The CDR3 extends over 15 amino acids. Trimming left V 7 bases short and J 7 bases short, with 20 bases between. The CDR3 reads CASTHWKRVQNEQFF. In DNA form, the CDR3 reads TGTGCCAGCACCCATTGGAAGCGGGTGCAGAATGAGCAGTTCTTC.

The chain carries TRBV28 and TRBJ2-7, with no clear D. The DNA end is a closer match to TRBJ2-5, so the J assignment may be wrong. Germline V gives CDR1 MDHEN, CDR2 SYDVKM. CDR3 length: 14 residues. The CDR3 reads CASSPIGIQETQYF. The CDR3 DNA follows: TGTGCCAGCAGCCCGATCGGAATCCAAGAGACCCAGTACTTC.

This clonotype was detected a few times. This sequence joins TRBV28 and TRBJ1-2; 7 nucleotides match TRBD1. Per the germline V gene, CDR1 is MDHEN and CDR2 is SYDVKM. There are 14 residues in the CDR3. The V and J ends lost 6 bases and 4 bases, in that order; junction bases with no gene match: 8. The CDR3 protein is CASRLGGFTYGYTF. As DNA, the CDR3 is TGTGCCAGCAGACTAGGGGGCTTTACCTATGGCTACACCTTC.